These T cell receptor beta chains were read from a single sample in a study of glioma-infiltrating T cells after dendritic cell vaccination. TCRdb's table, derived via immunoSEQ multiplex PCR, lists solely in-frame clones and lacks some. The sample has roughly 60,000 clones; about 84% are singletons. The sample in question was blood, obtained after dendritic cell vaccination. Source of these receptors: a human donor with glioblastoma. The CDR3 runs from the conserved cysteine through the conserved F or W. A D gene is named only where the DNA matches it firmly. The listing skips clone size in some rows; elsewhere it reads once, few, many or a size class.

j_gene,abundance,d_gene,v_gene,CDR3aa,CDR3nt
TRBJ2-6,once,NA,TRBV5-5,CASRIGGTGANVLTF,TGTGCCAGCAGAATTGGGGGGACTGGGGCCAACGTCCTGACTTTC
TRBJ1-5,NA,NA,TRBV6-9,CASSYLGKGIHSNQPQHF,TGTGCCAGCAGTTATTTAGGTAAGGGGATTCATAGCAATCAGCCCCAGCATTTT
TRBJ1-1,NA,NA,TRBV11-2,CASTTTRDTEAFF,TGTGCCAGCACCACTACCCGGGACACTGAAGCTTTCTTT
TRBJ1-2,NA,NA,TRBV28,CASSLVVRAHGYTF,TGTGCCAGCAGTTTAGTAGTCAGGGCCCATGGCTACACCTTC
TRBJ2-1,NA,TRBD2,TRBV7-8,CASSLGLAGGDEQFF,TGTGCCAGCAGCTTAGGACTAGCGGGGGGCGATGAGCAGTTCTTC
TRBJ2-5,few,TRBD2,TRBV7-9,CASSYTSGVQETQYF,TGTGCCAGCAGTTACACTAGCGGCGTCCAAGAGACCCAGTACTTC
TRBJ1-2,NA,NA,TRBV18,CASSPGASPGYGYTF,TGTGCCAGCTCACCAGGGGCAAGTCCTGGCTATGGCTACACCTTC
TRBJ2-4,NA,NA,TRBV4-1,CASSHSELRTTRAKNIQYF,TGCGCCAGCAGCCATTCTGAGCTCCGGACTACCCGGGCCAAAAACATTCAGTACTTC
TRBJ1-5,NA,NA,TRBV5-1,CASRYDNRDNQPQHF,TGCGCCAGCAGATATGATAACAGAGATAATCAGCCCCAGCATTTT
TRBJ1-1,NA,NA,TRBV29-1,CSVEGEVWVTEAFF,TGCAGCGTTGAAGGGGAGGTTTGGGTCACTGAAGCTTTCTTT
TRBJ1-1,NA,TRBD1,TRBV29-1,CSGWTGGAGTEAFF,TGCAGCGGGTGGACAGGGGGCGCGGGCACTGAAGCTTTCTTT
TRBJ2-2,NA,NA,TRBV11-2,CASSGASTVTGELFF,TGTGCCAGCAGCGGGGCCTCGACAGTCACCGGGGAGCTGTTTTTT
TRBJ1-1,NA,NA,TRBV6-1,CASSETDRNTEAFF,TGTGCCAGCAGTGAGACAGACCGGAACACTGAAGCTTTCTTT
TRBJ1-2,NA,TRBD1,TRBV7-8,CASSLATGTGVYGYTF,TGTGCCAGCAGCTTAGCGACCGGGACAGGGGTCTATGGCTACACCTTC
TRBJ2-1,NA,NA,TRBV2,CASRFRGTVGSNNEQFF,TGTGCCAGCAGATTCCGGGGGACAGTCGGGAGCAACAATGAGCAGTTCTTC
TRBJ2-7,NA,NA,TRBV5-1,CASSLASGGRSSYEQYF,TGCGCCAGCAGCTTGGCCTCTGGAGGACGGAGCTCCTACGAGCAGTACTTC
TRBJ1-1,NA,TRBD1,TRBV18,CASSPNGQGNTEAFF,TGTGCCAGCTCACCAAATGGACAGGGGAACACTGAAGCTTTCTTT
TRBJ1-1,NA,NA,TRBV6-6,CASSYQGGGDTEAFF,TGTGCCAGCAGTTACCAGGGAGGGGGGGACACTGAAGCTTTCTTT
TRBJ2-1,NA,NA,TRBV5-1,CASSLGEFGQFF,TGCGCCAGCAGCTTGGGCGAATTTGGGCAGTTCTTC
TRBJ2-7,NA,NA,TRBV2,CASLGLYEQYF,TGTGCCAGCTTGGGGCTCTACGAGCAGTACTTC
TRBJ2-3,NA,NA,TRBV7-9,CASSEQGYTQYF,TGTGCCAGCAGCGAACAGGGATATACGCAGTATTTT
TRBJ2-7,NA,TRBD2,TRBV30,CAWSVRTQGGRDEQYF,TGTGCCTGGAGTGTACGTACCCAGGGAGGGAGGGATGAGCAGTACTTC
TRBJ1-4,NA,TRBD1,TRBV4-2,CASSQEGQAGGYEKLFF,TGTGCCAGCAGCCAAGAGGGGCAGGCAGGGGGGTATGAAAAACTGTTTTTT
TRBJ1-2,NA,TRBD1,TRBV9,CASTPGQGVGYTF,TGTGCCAGCACCCCGGGACAGGGAGTCGGCTACACCTTC
TRBJ2-5,NA,NA,TRBV7-6,CASSISTGYQETQYF,TGTGCCAGCAGCATCAGTACAGGGTACCAAGAGACCCAGTACTTC
TRBJ2-3,NA,TRBD2,TRBV7-2,CASSFIRLQLAGGTDTQYF,TGTGCCAGCAGCTTTATTCGCTTACAGCTAGCGGGGGGGACAGATACGCAGTATTTT
TRBJ1-1,NA,NA,TRBV7-4,CASSQDWGLGTEAFF,TGTGCCAGCAGCCAAGATTGGGGGCTGGGGACTGAAGCTTTCTTT
TRBJ1-4,NA,TRBD1,TRBV2,CASGQGGKLFF,TGTGCCAGCGGACAGGGAGGAAAACTGTTTTTT
TRBJ2-1,NA,TRBD2,TRBV13,CASSLGLAGGLEQFF,TGTGCCAGCAGCTTAGGACTAGCGGGGGGGCTTGAGCAGTTCTTC
TRBJ2-1,NA,NA,TRBV10-3,CAISVGTLNEQFF,TGTGCCATCAGTGTTGGGACTTTAAATGAGCAGTTCTTC
TRBJ2-3,NA,TRBD1,TRBV30,CAWSLDRVGTDTQYF,TGTGCCTGGAGCCTAGACAGGGTGGGCACAGATACGCAGTATTTT
TRBJ2-3,NA,NA,TRBV7-3,CASSFSGADSDTQYF,TGTGCCAGCAGCTTTTCCGGAGCGGACTCAGATACGCAGTATTTT
TRBJ1-4,NA,NA,TRBV7-2,CASSLVVNEKLFF,TGTGCCAGCAGCTTAGTCGTGAATGAAAAACTGTTTTTT